Detailed here is one T cell receptor (beta chain). Its antigen is unknown. When around nine days of culture had elapsed, CD4+ T cells were isolated. The sample originates from a study of vaccination effects on CD4 cells after COVID-19. Germline values: CDR1 SQVTM, CDR2 ANQGSEA. The CDR3 totals 14 residues. The germline V and J ends were trimmed by 4 bases and 4 bases, with 17 bases remaining between them. Libraries were prepared by immunoSEQ multiplex PCR; TCRdb keeps only in-frame clonotypes and omits some of them. This table has roughly 60,000 clones, under 85% appearing once. The sequence was collected from a human donor who had a prior SARS-CoV-2 infection. The sequencing used CD4+ T cells from PBMCs cultured without peptide, collected before COVID-19 vaccination. The rearrangement joins TRBV29-1 to TRBJ2-7; D may correspond to TRBD1 or TRBD2 (5 bases each). Here the CDR3 DNA reads TGCAGCGTTGTACGGGACCAAACACAATACGAGCAGTACTTC. Its translation: CSVVRDQTQYEQYF.